A single sample gave rise to the 28 T cell receptor beta chains below, sequenced in a study of a mutant IDH1 vaccine in newly diagnosed glioma. Clones were sequenced by immunoSEQ multiplex PCR, and TCRdb holds only the in-frame ones, with some missing. The table has 40,000 to 45,000 clones, about 76% seen once. These receptors are not linked to any known antigen. The time point: week 23, last vaccination. Doses of 300 ug of mutant IDH1 20-mer peptide were given with topical imiquimod. The sample in question was PBMCs, obtained from a glioma patient whose treatment included an IDH1 peptide vaccine. Every receptor here comes from a man aged 45-65 years with glioma.

The genes are TRBV18 and TRBJ1-2; TRBD1 might be the D (6 bases). This CDR3 spans 14 amino acids. In germline, CDR1 is KGHSH, CDR2 LQKENI. Trimming cost V 0 bases and J 7 bases, with 12 bases left between them. The CDR3 DNA sequence: TGTGCCAGCTCACCACCGTCAGGGGATAGTGGCTACACCTTC. Protein sequence: CASSPPSGDSGYTF.

The chain joins TRBV30 to TRBJ2-2; tentative D call: TRBD2 (5 bases). The CDR3 totals 14 residues. Trimming cost V 1 base and J 1 base, with 7 bases left between them. Looked up from germline, CDR1 is GTSNPN and CDR2 is SVGIG (reference sequence). Here the CDR3 reads CAWSGTVNTGELFF. CDR3 nucleotides: TGTGCCTGGAGTGGGACTGTGAACACCGGGGAGCTGTTTTTT.

The chain recombines TRBV5-4 with TRBJ1-2, with 7 bases lining up with TRBD1. This CDR3 contains 13 residues. V gave up 0 bases and J gave up 8 bases; unmatched junction bases: 4. CDR1 and CDR2 from the germline V gene are SGHNT and YYREEE (reference sequence). The CDR3 sequence: CASSLDRGGGYTF. For the CDR3, the DNA is TGTGCCAGCAGCTTGGACAGGGGAGGAGGCTACACCTTC. Drawing the rest from reference TRBV5-4 and TRBJ1-2, the complete variable domain is ETGVTQSPTHLIKTRGQQVTLRCSSQSGHNTVSWYQQALGQGPQFIFQYYREEENGRGNFPPRFSGLQFPNYSSELNVNALELDDSALYLCASSLDRGGGYTFGSGTRLTVV.

The rearrangement uses TRBV5-4 and TRBJ2-3; 11 positions agree with TRBD2. Germline V gene data show CDR1 as SGHNT and CDR2 as YYREEE (reference sequence). CDR3 length equals 16 residues. The trim removed 0 bases at V and 0 bases at J, leaving 0 bases unmatched. The CDR3 protein is CASSLGLAGSTDTQYF. CDR3 nucleotide sequence: TGTGCCAGCAGCTTGGGACTAGCGGGGAGCACAGATACGCAGTATTTT.

The V and J genes are TRBV7-9 and TRBJ2-6, with unresolved D. The V and J ends lost 1 base and 0 bases respectively, with 4 bases between them. Germline CDR1 is SEHNR and CDR2 is FQNEAQ (reference sequence). The CDR3 has 15 amino acids. The chain's CDR3 is CASSLGDSGANVLTF. The CDR3 DNA is TGTGCCAGCAGCTTAGGGGACTCTGGGGCCAACGTCCTGACTTTC.

J is TRBJ2-1 and V is TRBV19; D gene unclear. There are 14 residues in the CDR3. Germline values: CDR1 LNHDA, CDR2 SQIVND (reference sequence). Trimming left V 8 bases short and J 3 bases short, with 14 bases between. As DNA, the CDR3 is TGTGCCAGTGACACCGGGTCCTACTACAATGAGCAGTTCTTC. Translation gives CASDTGSYYNEQFF.

V gene TRBV13 combines with J gene TRBJ1-1; D possibly corresponds to TRBD1 (6 bases). Germline lookup yields CDR1 PRHDT and CDR2 FYEKMQ (reference sequence). V lost 7 bases to trimming and J lost 5 bases, with 17 bases between them. The CDR3 runs to 14 residues. The CDR3 bases are TGTGCCAGCAAAACCCGGGGGGGGGCTACTGAAGCTTTCTTT. Its translation is CASKTRGGATEAFF.

The chain joins TRBV6-5 to TRBJ2-1; weak D call: TRBD2 (5 bases). Per germline, CDR1 MNHEY and CDR2 SVGAGI. The CDR3 sequence is 15 residues long. Trimming took off 8 bases at V and 2 bases at J, with 16 bases between the two ends. This chain's CDR3 is CASARRPSPYNEQFF. DNA of the CDR3: TGTGCCAGCGCGCGGAGGCCAAGCCCCTACAATGAGCAGTTCTTC.

This clone was detected once. V gene TRBV7-9 combines with J gene TRBJ2-7; 7 bases line up with TRBD1. The CDR3 consists of 14 residues. V shed 5 bases, J shed 3 bases, and the junction held 7 bases outside the gene matches. The V gene's germline CDR1 is SEHNR and CDR2 FQNEAQ (reference sequence). CDR3 amino acids: CASSSRDRYYEQYF. For the CDR3, the DNA is TGTGCCAGCAGCAGCCGGGACAGATACTACGAGCAGTACTTC.

The count of this clone is one. The chain recombines TRBV19 with TRBJ1-3; 11 nucleotides match TRBD1. Germline V CDR1 and CDR2: LNHDA, SQIVND (reference sequence). Trimming cost V 8 bases and J 4 bases; bases outside gene matches: 4. CDR3 length equals 14 residues. Here the CDR3 reads CASGQGARGNTIYF. The CDR3 DNA is TGTGCCAGTGGACAGGGGGCGCGAGGAAACACCATATATTTT.

This chain uses TRBV29-1 with TRBJ1-1; D unresolved. Trimming took off 4 bases at V and 0 bases at J, with 12 bases between the two ends. Germline V CDR1 and CDR2: SQVTM, ANQGSEA. The CDR3 has 14 amino acids. The CDR3 sequence is CSVALTRMNTEAFF. CDR3 coding DNA: TGCAGCGTTGCCCTGACACGCATGAACACTGAAGCTTTCTTT.

This chain links TRBV7-2 with TRBJ2-7; D call uncertain. CDR3 length equals 12 residues. The V end lost 5 bases, the J end lost 0 bases, and 5 bases lay between the germline ends. From germline, CDR1 is SGHTA and CDR2 FQGNSA. CDR3 nucleotides: TGTGCCAGCAGCCCTCCCTCCTACGAGCAGTACTTC. This gives the protein CASSPPSYEQYF. The full variable domain, its missing parts supplied by reference TRBV7-2 and TRBJ2-7, is GAGVSQSPSNKVTEKGKDVELRCDPISGHTALYWYRQSLGQGLEFLIYFQGNSAPDKSGLPSDRFSAERTGGSVSTLTIQRTQQEDSAVYLCASSPPSYEQYFGPGTRLTVT.

The chain is built from TRBV5-1 and TRBJ1-4, with D hard to call. Germline loops: CDR1 SGHRS, CDR2 YFSETQ. The CDR3 sequence is 15 residues long. Trimming took 1 base from V and 0 from J, leaving 7 bases between them. The CDR3 protein is CASSLPFATNEKLFF. The CDR3 DNA sequence: TGCGCCAGCAGCTTGCCATTTGCAACTAATGAAAAACTGTTTTTT.

The V call is TRBV15, the J call TRBJ1-4; no definite D call. The CDR3 covers 13 residues. Germline V CDR1 and CDR2: LNHNV, YYDKDF (reference sequence). The V gene lost 1 base and the J gene lost 7 bases, with 7 bases spanning the gap. The CDR3 loop reads CATSRALFEKLFF. The CDR3 bases are TGTGCCACCAGCAGAGCCTTGTTTGAAAAACTGTTTTTT.

The CDR3 loop reads CASSEHQGDQPQHF. The CDR3 region has the DNA TGTGCCAGCAGTGAACACCAGGGAGATCAGCCCCAGCATTTT. The V and J genes are TRBV25-1 and TRBJ1-5; tentatively, D is TRBD1 (5 bases). Germline CDR1 is MGHDK and CDR2 is SYGVNS. The CDR3 loop spans 14 amino acids. V was shortened by 2 bases and J by 5 bases, with 10 bases between the two germline ends.

This clone is termed medium-sized. The chain links TRBV5-6 to TRBJ1-2; 8 bases match TRBD1. Germline-derived CDR1 and CDR2 are SGHDT and YYEEEE. V lost 0 bases and J lost 8; bases outside the gene matches: 3. The CDR3 sequence is 13 residues long. Here the CDR3 DNA reads TGTGCCAGCAGCTTGGCAGGGGGCGGAGGCTACACCTTC. It yields the protein CASSLAGGGGYTF.

This clone was seen more than once but under ten times. CDR3 in amino acids: CASSGDKFYGYTF. CDR3 bases: TGTGCCAGCAGCGGTGATAAATTCTATGGCTACACCTTC. This rearrangement joins TRBV7-2 to TRBJ1-2; unclear D gene. CDR1 SGHTA and CDR2 FQGNSA come from the germline V gene. V lost 5 bases to trimming and J lost 4 bases, with 11 bases between them. CDR3 length: 13 amino acids.

This clone was observed a few times. This rearrangement joins TRBV19 to TRBJ1-1, with D possibly being TRBD1 (6 bases). Trimming left V 2 bases short and J 1 base short, with 17 bases between. This CDR3 has 17 amino acids. Per germline, CDR1 LNHDA and CDR2 SQIVND (reference sequence). The CDR3 sequence: CASSIRGGGRGNTEAFF. For the CDR3, the DNA is TGTGCCAGTAGTATAAGAGGGGGGGGCAGGGGGAACACTGAAGCTTTCTTT.

The sample holds a few counts of this clone. This rearrangement joins TRBV19 to TRBJ2-3; 16 bases line up with TRBD2. This CDR3 has 20 amino acids. Germline V gene sequence: CDR1 LNHDA, CDR2 SQIVND (reference sequence). Trimming removed 7 bases from V and 2 bases from J; junction bases left unmatched: 15. CDR3 sequence (DNA): TGTGCCAGTACAAACCAGCCGGGACTAGCGGGGGGGCATCCCACAGATACGCAGTATTTT. Translation: CASTNQPGLAGGHPTDTQYF.

V and J are TRBV29-1 and TRBJ2-7; 7 bases align to TRBD2. Germline loops: CDR1 SQVTM, CDR2 ANQGSEA. The trim removed 7 bases at V and 5 bases at J, leaving 5 bases unmatched. This CDR3 is 11 amino acids long. The CDR3 DNA sequence: TGCAGCGGCCGGGACTATGACGAGCAGTACTTC. Its protein is CSGRDYDEQYF.

This chain uses TRBV7-8 with TRBJ2-1; 9 bases line up with TRBD2. Trimming took 1 base from V and 8 from J; bases not matched to a gene: 6. The CDR3 is 15 residues long. Per the germline V gene, CDR1 is SGHVS and CDR2 is FQNEAQ. The CDR3 protein is CASSLVSSGVDEQFF. DNA for the CDR3: TGTGCCAGCAGCTTAGTGTCTAGCGGGGTAGATGAGCAGTTCTTC.

The rearrangement joins TRBV5-1 to TRBJ2-3; a possible D gene is TRBD1 (6 bases). This CDR3 region has 14 residues. Trimming stripped 1 base from V and 4 bases from J, with 10 bases between. Germline-derived CDR1 and CDR2 are SGHRS and YFSETQ. The CDR3 loop is CASSLRNRADTQYF. CDR3 DNA sequence: TGCGCCAGCAGCTTGCGCAACAGGGCAGATACGCAGTATTTT.

The V call is TRBV9, the J call TRBJ2-7; D ambiguous. Trimming stripped 1 base from V and 6 bases from J, with 23 bases between. The CDR3 has 17 amino acids. CDR1 is SGDLS, CDR2 YYNGEE, per germline. The CDR3 DNA is TGTGCCAGCAGCGTAAGCTCCGACCCGGGCCTCCCTAGCGAGCAGTACTTC. As protein: CASSVSSDPGLPSEQYF.

V gene TRBV30 combines with J gene TRBJ2-5; weak D call: TRBD1 (5 bases). Trimming cost V 5 bases and J 10 bases, with 17 bases left between them. CDR1 is GTSNPN, CDR2 SVGIG, per germline (reference sequence). The CDR3 sequence is 12 residues long. The CDR3, as DNA: TGTGCCTGGTCCCTTAGTGGGGCCCTCCAGTACTTC. Translated, it gives CAWSLSGALQYF.

This chain connects TRBV6-6 to TRBJ2-7, with a weak D call TRBD2 (6 bases). The CDR3 sequence is 12 residues long. Germline loops: CDR1 MNHNY, CDR2 SVGAGI (reference sequence). Trimming took off 8 bases at V and 3 bases at J, with 11 bases between the two ends. The CDR3 reads CASGDGGYEQYF. CDR3 DNA: TGTGCCAGCGGAGACGGGGGCTACGAGCAGTACTTC.

This clone was detected a few times. The gene calls are TRBV25-1 and TRBJ2-1; either TRBD1 or TRBD2 may supply D (6 bases each). V was cut by 3 bases and J by 10 bases, with 19 bases left in between. Germline CDR1 MGHDK, CDR2 SYGVNS. The CDR3 loop spans 15 amino acids. The CDR3 spells CASSEPGGTKTEQFF. The CDR3 region has the DNA TGTGCCAGCAGTGAGCCCGGGGGCACTAAAACGGAGCAGTTCTTC.

The J gene is TRBJ1-2, the V gene TRBV7-9, with D possibly TRBD1 on 6 matching bases. The CDR3 covers 12 residues. V was trimmed by 5 bases and J by 10 bases, leaving 14 bases between them. CDR1 is SEHNR and CDR2 is FQNEAQ in the germline V gene (reference sequence). CDR3 in DNA: TGTGCCAGCAGCCCTAACAGGGTTTACTACACCTTC. This codes for CASSPNRVYYTF.

V is TRBV5-4 and J is TRBJ1-6; the D gene is possibly TRBD1 (6 bases). Germline CDR1 is SGHNT and CDR2 is YYREEE (reference sequence). CDR3 size: 13 residues. V was clipped by 3 bases and J by 7 bases, with 8 bases between them. The chain's CDR3 is CASSSTGNSPLHF. CDR3 sequence (DNA): TGTGCCAGCAGCTCAACAGGGAATTCACCCCTCCACTTT.